Included here is one T cell receptor (beta chain) sequence, with context. Its antigen remains unidentified. Use of 60 Vbeta and 13 Jbeta primers characterized the PCR. Data came from immunoSEQ multiplex PCR; TCRdb stores just in-frame clones and leaves some out. The sample includes approximately 140,000 clones, about 85% of them seen just once. The sample comes from a study of cytomegalovirus exposure and HLA in healthy donors. Findings of the study overall: Cytomegalovirus-associated TCR beta chains were listed, numbering some 170.

All donors participated as healthy donors of bone marrow. Germline CDR1 reads LNHDA; CDR2 reads SQIVND (reference sequence). Trimming removed 7 bases at V and 5 bases at J, with 22 bases between. The CDR3 sequence is 16 residues long. The sequencing sample was made of PBMCs. The origin of this receptor is a human donor in good health. The rearrangement links TRBV19 to TRBJ2-3; tentatively, D is TRBD1 (5 bases). The DNA of the CDR3 is TGTGCCAGTACCCCTTCGGGCGGCAGAAGGGGAGATACGCAGTATTTT. Translating gives CASTPSGGRRGDTQYF.